This T cell receptor beta chain appears in the sequencing data of a study of human T cells and chemical hapten exposure. The time point here: patch test 3, about 24 weeks after DPC sensitization. Treatment in this sample: therapeutic diphenylcyclopropenone sensitization with weekly scalp DPC. TCRdb redid the calling of the RACE reads with MiXCR, one entry per CDR3 protein. This sample yields 150,000 to 200,000 distinct CDR3 sequences, of which roughly 26% are seen a single time; 2% to 2.5% belongs to the top ten. In this sample, this clonotype turned up a few times. The CDR3 covers 14 residues. V lost 1 base and J 4 bases, leaving 11 bases between the germline ends. Germline CDR1 SGHKS, CDR2 YYEKEE (reference sequence).

The chain employs TRBV5-5 and TRBJ1-2, with D unclear. This material consisted of whole blood, taken in connection with sensitization to the hapten diphenylcyclopropenone (DPC). This receptor was identified in a young woman with alopecia areata. Some clones in this sample may be carry-over from other donors' samples. The CDR3 spells CASSLTADGYGYTF. The DNA for the CDR3 is TGTGCCAGCAGCTTGACAGCCGATGGCTATGGCTACACCTTC.